The rows below give T cell receptor beta chains drawn from one sample of a study of T cells in Graves' hyperthyroidism and ophthalmopathy. Each CDR3 protein gets one entry after TCRdb re-called the multiplex PCR reads with MiXCR. The sample has approximately 410,000 distinct CDR3 sequences; roughly 14% are singletons. Specimen: blood. The receptors stem from a man between 18 and 35 years old with Graves' ophthalmopathy. CDR3s include the opening cysteine and the closing phenylalanine or tryptophan. D genes are given only for firm matches. Expanded clones are given a class, and other clones once, few, many or no size at all.

len: 12
j_gene: TRBJ2-7
v_gene: TRBV29-1
d_gene: NA
abundance: many
CDR3aa: CSVTQGSYEQYF
CDR3nt: TGCAGCGTCACTCAGGGATCCTACGAGCAGTACTTC

len: 14
j_gene: TRBJ2-5
v_gene: TRBV7-8
d_gene: TRBD2
abundance: many
CDR3aa: CASSSSSGTLTQYF
CDR3nt: TGTGCCAGCAGCTCCTCTAGCGGAACTTTGACCCAGTACTTC

len: 11
j_gene: TRBJ2-7
v_gene: TRBV20-1
d_gene: NA
abundance: many
CDR3aa: CSAGDYYEQYF
CDR3nt: TGCAGTGCTGGAGACTACTACGAGCAGTACTTC

len: 15
j_gene: TRBJ2-5
v_gene: TRBV10-3
d_gene: TRBD2
abundance: many
CDR3aa: CAISSLAGGGETQYF
CDR3nt: TGTGCCATCAGCTCACTAGCGGGAGGTGGAGAGACCCAGTACTTC

len: 16
j_gene: TRBJ2-1
v_gene: TRBV10-3
d_gene: NA
abundance: many
CDR3aa: CAISETGTGRYNEQFF
CDR3nt: TGTGCCATCAGTGAGACCGGGACTGGACGGTACAATGAGCAGTTCTTC

len: 13
j_gene: TRBJ1-2
v_gene: TRBV6-1
d_gene: NA
abundance: NA
CDR3aa: CASSPEQSRGYIF
CDR3nt: TGTGCCAGCAGTCCGGAGCAGTCCCGCGGCTACATCTTC

len: 15
j_gene: TRBJ1-4
v_gene: TRBV6-1
d_gene: NA
abundance: NA
CDR3aa: CASSEGTGPNEKLFF
CDR3nt: TGTGCCAGCAGTGAAGGTACAGGCCCGAATGAAAAACTGTTTTTT

len: 13
j_gene: TRBJ2-1
v_gene: TRBV14
d_gene: NA
abundance: few
CDR3aa: CASSQALGNEQFF
CDR3nt: TGTGCCAGCAGCCAAGCCTTAGGGAATGAGCAGTTCTTC

len: 15
j_gene: TRBJ2-1
v_gene: TRBV12-3/TRBV12-4
d_gene: TRBD2
abundance: many
CDR3aa: CASSLGLAVLAEQFF
CDR3nt: TGTGCCAGCAGTCTAGGACTAGCAGTTCTGGCTGAGCAGTTCTTC

len: 16
j_gene: TRBJ2-1
v_gene: TRBV16
d_gene: TRBD2
abundance: NA
CDR3aa: CASSQLISGSHNEQFF
CDR3nt: TGTGCCAGCAGCCAATTAATTAGCGGGAGCCACAATGAGCAGTTCTTC

len: 14
j_gene: TRBJ2-7
v_gene: TRBV2
d_gene: NA
abundance: many
CDR3aa: CASRKGALSYEQYF
CDR3nt: TGTGCCAGTCGAAAGGGTGCCCTCTCCTACGAGCAGTACTTC

len: 15
j_gene: TRBJ1-1
v_gene: TRBV20-1
d_gene: TRBD1
abundance: many
CDR3aa: CSADRGLGWDTEAFF
CDR3nt: TGCAGTGCTGACAGGGGGCTAGGGTGGGACACTGAAGCTTTCTTT

len: 19
j_gene: TRBJ2-1
v_gene: TRBV13
d_gene: TRBD1
abundance: many
CDR3aa: CASSGGTGGSGRIYNEQFF
CDR3nt: TGTGCCAGCAGCGGGGGGACAGGGGGCAGCGGGAGGATCTACAATGAGCAGTTCTTC

len: 15
j_gene: TRBJ2-5
v_gene: TRBV3-1
d_gene: TRBD1
abundance: many
CDR3aa: CASSPRQGREETQYF
CDR3nt: TGTGCCAGCAGCCCCCGACAGGGGCGGGAAGAGACCCAGTACTTC

len: 14
j_gene: TRBJ2-3
v_gene: TRBV11-2
d_gene: NA
abundance: many
CDR3aa: CASSYTVSRDTQYF
CDR3nt: TGTGCCAGCAGCTATACCGTCTCGAGGGATACGCAGTATTTT

len: 15
j_gene: TRBJ2-3
v_gene: TRBV28
d_gene: TRBD2
abundance: many
CDR3aa: CASTGLAGGPNTQYF
CDR3nt: TGTGCCAGCACGGGACTAGCGGGGGGGCCAAATACGCAGTATTTT

len: 15
j_gene: TRBJ1-2
v_gene: TRBV19
d_gene: TRBD1
abundance: NA
CDR3aa: CASSIGRTGYYGYTF
CDR3nt: TGTGCCAGTAGTATCGGCCGGACAGGGTACTATGGCTACACCTTC

len: 18
j_gene: TRBJ2-3
v_gene: TRBV11-3
d_gene: TRBD2
abundance: many
CDR3aa: CASSHPLASGGEWDTQYF
CDR3nt: TGTGCCAGCAGCCACCCCTTGGCTAGCGGGGGGGAATGGGATACGCAGTATTTT

len: 13
j_gene: TRBJ2-7
v_gene: TRBV20-1
d_gene: TRBD1
abundance: many
CDR3aa: CSALTGASYEQYF
CDR3nt: TGCAGTGCCTTGACAGGGGCCTCCTACGAGCAGTACTTC

len: 15
j_gene: TRBJ2-1
v_gene: TRBV5-5
d_gene: TRBD2
abundance: few
CDR3aa: CASSPGLAPYNEQFF
CDR3nt: TGTGCCAGCAGCCCGGGACTAGCCCCCTACAATGAGCAGTTCTTC

len: 14
j_gene: TRBJ2-7
v_gene: TRBV4-1
d_gene: NA
abundance: many
CDR3aa: CASSQEVRGYEQYF
CDR3nt: TGCGCCAGCAGCCAAGAGGTTCGGGGGTACGAGCAGTACTTC

len: 16
j_gene: TRBJ1-2
v_gene: TRBV7-2
d_gene: NA
abundance: NA
CDR3aa: CASSSLWADDYYGYTF
CDR3nt: TGTGCCAGCAGCTCCCTATGGGCAGACGACTACTATGGCTACACCTTC

len: 13
j_gene: TRBJ2-2
v_gene: TRBV27
d_gene: NA
abundance: NA
CDR3aa: CASSEGATGELFF
CDR3nt: TGTGCCAGCAGTGAGGGAGCCACCGGGGAGCTGTTTTTT

len: 14
j_gene: TRBJ1-6
v_gene: TRBV5-1
d_gene: NA
abundance: NA
CDR3aa: CASSVTTDNSPLHF
CDR3nt: TGTGCCAGCAGCGTGACGACTGATAATTCACCCCTCCACTTT

len: 15
j_gene: TRBJ1-1
v_gene: TRBV25-1
d_gene: NA
abundance: many
CDR3aa: CASSEWESGGTEAFF
CDR3nt: TGTGCCAGCAGTGAGTGGGAGTCCGGAGGAACTGAAGCTTTCTTT

len: 15
j_gene: TRBJ1-1
v_gene: TRBV7-9
d_gene: TRBD1
abundance: many
CDR3aa: CASSEYRGVNTEAFF
CDR3nt: TGTGCCAGCAGCGAATACAGGGGGGTGAACACTGAAGCTTTCTTT

len: 16
j_gene: TRBJ1-4
v_gene: TRBV20-1
d_gene: NA
abundance: many
CDR3aa: CSAYPLTSATNEKLFF
CDR3nt: TGCAGTGCATACCCCCTGACATCGGCAACTAATGAAAAACTGTTTTTT

len: 11
j_gene: TRBJ1-1
v_gene: TRBV7-9
d_gene: NA
abundance: few
CDR3aa: CANQGYTEAFF
CDR3nt: TGTGCCAATCAAGGGTACACTGAAGCTTTCTTT

len: 14
j_gene: TRBJ1-4
v_gene: TRBV6-1
d_gene: TRBD1
abundance: NA
CDR3aa: CASRKQGAGEKLFF
CDR3nt: TGTGCCAGCAGGAAACAGGGGGCCGGTGAAAAACTGTTTTTT

len: 15
j_gene: TRBJ2-1
v_gene: TRBV20-1
d_gene: TRBD2
abundance: many
CDR3aa: CSARGLAGPYNEQFF
CDR3nt: TGCAGTGCTAGGGGACTAGCGGGACCCTACAATGAGCAGTTCTTC

len: 18
j_gene: TRBJ2-2
v_gene: TRBV6-5
d_gene: TRBD2
abundance: few
CDR3aa: CASSYSPPAGDATGELFF
CDR3nt: TGTGCCAGCAGTTACTCGCCCCCAGCGGGAGACGCCACCGGGGAGCTGTTTTTT

len: 14
j_gene: TRBJ1-1
v_gene: TRBV6-6
d_gene: NA
abundance: many
CDR3aa: CASSYSAGHTEAFF
CDR3nt: TGTGCCAGCAGTTACTCGGCAGGGCACACTGAAGCTTTCTTT